This T cell receptor (beta chain) was documented in a study of Ad26.COV2.S vaccination and SARS-CoV-2 variants. Study-wide context: The donor participated in the COV1001 trial, in its Ad26.COV2.S arm. Ad26.COV2.S, an intramuscular injection, was given once or twice 56 days apart.

As for treatment: 19 received Ad26.COV2.S at low or high dose, single or two shots; 5 received placebo; per-sample allocation not given. Collection of the samples took place on day 63 after the first injection of vaccine or placebo. Clones were sequenced by immunoSEQ multiplex PCR, and TCRdb holds only the in-frame ones, with some missing. The sample records about 320,000 clones, about 90% being singletons. Trimming cost V 4 bases and J 8 bases, with 14 bases left between them. CDR3 length: 13 amino acids. Germline lookup yields CDR1 SNHLY and CDR2 FYNNEI. The rearrangement joins TRBV2 to TRBJ1-2; D may be TRBD1 (5 bases). The receptor was isolated from a person between 18 and 65 years old who received the Ad26.COV2.S COVID-19 vaccine or a placebo. The sequencing here drew on peripheral blood, taken in a trial of Ad26.COV2.S vaccine versus placebo. The CDR3 DNA follows: TGTGCCAGCAGTGGGGGGTACCTAGAGGGCTACACCTTC. It codes for CASSGGYLEGYTF. The full variable domain, its missing parts supplied by reference TRBV2 and TRBJ1-2, is EPEVTQTPSHQVTQMGQEVILRCVPISNHLYFYWYRQILGQKVEFLVSFYNNEISEKSEIFDDQFSVERPDGSNFTLKIRSTKLEDSAMYFCASSGGYLEGYTFGSGTRLTVV.